This TCR beta chain appears in the sequencing data of a study of tumor-infiltrating lymphocytes in primary liver carcinoma. Study at large: Staging of the tumors gave T1-T3 N0M0, with widths of 4.2 to 10 cm. Sample yields of productive TCRbeta reads, ranging from roughly 3.65 to 8 million, were similar across tissue types. Study-wide results and caveats: Tumor-adjacent and tumor-blood pairs overlapped less than tumor region pairs did.

Germline CDR1 is SGHAT and CDR2 is FQDESV (reference sequence). CDR3 size: 17 residues. Both RNA and DNA were isolated together from roughly 20-30 mg of bulk tissue that had not been sorted. Concerning this clonotype: Its specificity is unknown. The junction departs from germline at one end; a sequencing error may be responsible.

A constant-region primer served to make TCR beta cDNA from around 500 ng total RNA. Three nested multiplex PCR rounds, a slightly modified ARM-PCR, produced the libraries for TCR beta. Use of TRBV1-TRBV30 forward primers with a C-beta reverse primer characterized the first two PCR rounds, which lasted about 9 cycles each. TCRdb recomputed calls from the multiplex PCR reads with MiXCR, one row per CDR3 protein. Of 35,000 to 40,000 distinct CDR3 sequences listed, 75% were seen once; the top ten hold 37%. The sample comprised tumor-adjacent normal liver tissue. The chain employs TRBV11-1 and TRBJ2-4, with TRBD2 identical over 11 bases. This clonotype originated in a man in his forties or fifties with primary liver carcinoma and hepatitis B virus infection. The CDR3 nucleotides are TGTGCCAGCAGCTTTCCCAGGACTAGCGGGTCCAAAAACGTTCAGTACTTC. Protein sequence: CASSFPRTSGSKNVQYF. Complete variable domain (other parts from reference TRBV11-1 and TRBJ2-4): EAEVAQSPRYKITEKSQAVAFWCDPISGHATLYWYRQILGQGPELLVQFQDESVVDDSQLPKDRFSAERLKGVDSTLKIQPAELGDSAMYLCASSFPRTSGSKNVQYFGAGTRLSVL.